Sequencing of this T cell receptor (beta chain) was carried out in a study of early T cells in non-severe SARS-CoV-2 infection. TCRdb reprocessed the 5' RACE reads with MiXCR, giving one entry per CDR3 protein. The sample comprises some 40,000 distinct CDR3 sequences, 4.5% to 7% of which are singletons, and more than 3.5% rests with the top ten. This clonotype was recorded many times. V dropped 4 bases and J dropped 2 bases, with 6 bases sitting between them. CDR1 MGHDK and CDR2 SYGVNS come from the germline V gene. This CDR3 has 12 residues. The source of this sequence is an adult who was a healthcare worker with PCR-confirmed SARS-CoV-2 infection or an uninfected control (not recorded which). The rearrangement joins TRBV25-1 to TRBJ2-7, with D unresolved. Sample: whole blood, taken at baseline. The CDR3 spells CASSGITYEQYF. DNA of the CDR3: TGTGCCAGCAGTGGTATTACCTACGAGCAGTACTTC.